A single count supports the clone carrying this T cell receptor (beta chain). This CDR3 is 14 amino acids long. The junction had 4 bases not matched to a gene; V was cut back by 6 bases and J by 1 base. Germline V gives CDR1 MNHEY, CDR2 SVGAGI. Assay used: immunoSEQ multiplex PCR; TCRdb lists only in-frame clones, some missing. Found here are 120,000 to 150,000 clones, roughly 84% of them singletons; the top ten hold 5.8%. This entry is derived from a study of blood T cell repertoires in COVID-19. About the research overall: Both acute and convalescent COVID-19 samples were obtained from the United States, Italy and Spain.

All enrollees were roughly 18 to 89 years old and from roughly 22 US areas. The sequence was obtained from a woman aged 45-59 years who had been exposed to COVID-19. The material sequenced was PBMCs or T cells enriched from blood (not recorded which). The chain carries TRBV6-5 and TRBJ1-1; 8 bases are a match to TRBD1. Here the CDR3 DNA reads TGTGCCAGCAGGACAGGGGCCTGGAACACTGAAGCTTTCTTT. Amino acids: CASRTGAWNTEAFF.